This entry concerns a single T cell receptor beta chain. This record comes from a study of cytomegalovirus exposure and HLA in healthy donors. This table comes from immunoSEQ multiplex PCR, and its TCRdb copy is limited to in-frame clones, with some not included. This table holds about 98,000 clones, around 96% found once. Germline V gene sequence: CDR1 MNHEY, CDR2 SVGAGI. The CDR3 consists of 13 residues. V was clipped by 6 bases and J by 2 bases, with 8 bases between them. The clonotype comes from a woman aged 18-35 years in good health and CMV-seronegative. V usage is TRBV6-5 and J usage is TRBJ1-5, with D uncertain. Sequenced: PBMCs. DNA for the CDR3: TGTGCCAGCAGCGTTGGAGGCAATCAGCCCCAGCATTTT. Its protein is CASSVGGNQPQHF.